This T cell receptor (beta chain) is from a study of chemoradiotherapy in HPV16-positive cancers. The data were produced by immunoSEQ multiplex PCR, yet TCRdb's version contains in-frame clones alone and is incomplete. The repertoire holds about 35,000 clones, with around four fifths as singletons. V lost 1 base and J lost 0; bases outside the gene matches: 13. Germline loops: CDR1 SGHRS, CDR2 YFSETQ. This CDR3 contains 18 residues. The receptor was isolated from a human donor with HPV-associated anogenital cancer. The material was blood, obtained from a patient who underwent chemoradiotherapy. The J gene is TRBJ2-7, the V gene TRBV5-1, with TRBD1 matching over 7 bases. The CDR3 spells CASSLLERTGPSSYEQYF. The CDR3 DNA is TGCGCCAGCAGCTTGTTGGAGAGGACAGGCCCCAGCTCCTACGAGCAGTACTTC. The full variable domain, rest sourced from reference TRBV5-1 and TRBJ2-7, is KAGVTQTPRYLIKTRGQQVTLSCSPISGHRSVSWYQQTPGQGLQFLFEYFSETQRNKGNFPGRFSGRQFSNSRSEMNVSTLELGDSALYLCASSLLERTGPSSYEQYFGPGTRLTVT.